Each of the 20 T cell receptor beta chains below was sequenced from the same sample in a study of blood T cell repertoires in COVID-19. Using immunoSEQ multiplex PCR, the repertoire was profiled, and TCRdb retains in-frame clones only, with some absent. The profile shows roughly 220,000 clones, under 90% of them singletons. Sequenced sample: peripheral blood. Receptors originate from a man younger than 45 with active or convalescent COVID-19.

The chain has TRBV30 and TRBJ1-1; no reliable D call. This CDR3 spans 12 amino acids. V shed 3 bases and J shed 3 bases, with 8 bases lying between them. Germline V gene sequence: CDR1 GTSNPN, CDR2 SVGIG (reference sequence). This chain's CDR3 is CAWRRTYTEAFF. The CDR3 nucleotides read TGTGCCTGGAGGCGAACCTACACTGAAGCTTTCTTT.

The chain has TRBV14 and TRBJ2-1; possibly TRBD1 for D (5 bases). CDR1 and CDR2 from the germline V gene are SGHDN and FVKESK. V was trimmed by 1 base and J by 5 bases, leaving 12 bases between them. The CDR3 consists of 15 residues. CDR3 sequence: CASSQGGPVHNEQFF. In DNA, the CDR3 is TGTGCCAGCAGCCAAGGGGGCCCCGTACACAATGAGCAGTTCTTC.

The genes are TRBV6-5 and TRBJ2-1; perhaps TRBD2 as D (7 bases). V was shortened by 8 bases and J by 2 bases, with 13 bases between the two germline ends. The CDR3 is made up of 14 amino acids. Looked up from germline, CDR1 is MNHEY and CDR2 is SVGAGI. The CDR3 DNA sequence: TGTGCCAGCGGGGGGGCCTCCCCCTACAATGAGCAGTTCTTC. Its translation is CASGGASPYNEQFF.

V usage is TRBV11-2 and J usage is TRBJ2-1; D gene unclear. The CDR3 totals 12 residues. Germline-derived CDR1 and CDR2 are SGHAT and FQNNGV. The V end lost 5 bases, the J end lost 8 bases, and 10 bases lay between the germline ends. CDR3 bases: TGTGCCAGCAGCCTCACAGCCTATGAGCAGTTCTTC. Translating it yields CASSLTAYEQFF.

This chain links TRBV15 with TRBJ2-3, with D maybe TRBD1 (5 bases). This CDR3 is built from 15 residues. Germline V gene sequence: CDR1 LNHNV, CDR2 YYDKDF (reference sequence). The V gene lost 0 bases and the J gene lost 0 bases, with 7 bases spanning the gap. Written as DNA, the CDR3 is TGTGCCACCAGCAGAGACAGGGCTAGCACAGATACGCAGTATTTT. It codes for CATSRDRASTDTQYF.

This sequence joins TRBV7-2 and TRBJ1-2; the D gene is possibly TRBD1 (6 bases). Germline values: CDR1 SGHTA, CDR2 FQGNSA. V lost 4 bases, J lost 5 bases, and 20 bases lay in between. This CDR3 region has 16 residues. This CDR3 reads CASSSEAGAVGYGYTF. The DNA of the CDR3 is TGTGCCAGCAGCTCCGAGGCAGGGGCGGTAGGGTATGGCTACACCTTC.

The chain has TRBV24-1 and TRBJ2-3; the match to TRBD2 covers 8 bases. Germline V gene sequence: CDR1 KGHDR, CDR2 SFDVKD. V lost 9 bases, J lost 6 bases, and 10 bases stayed unmatched. CDR3 size: 14 residues. CDR3 sequence (DNA): TGTGCCACCGGGCCGGGAGGGTTCGGGGATACGCAGTATTTT. It translates to CATGPGGFGDTQYF.

Worth noting for this clone: Other DNA sequences of this sample code for an identical CDR3. The V and J genes are TRBV19 and TRBJ2-7; 7 bases line up with TRBD1. Germline values: CDR1 LNHDA, CDR2 SQIVND (reference sequence). Trimming cost V 6 bases and J 1 base; bases outside gene matches: 6. The CDR3 consists of 14 residues. CDR3 nucleotide sequence: TGTGCCAGTAGCCCCCGGGACAGATCCTACGAGCAGTACTTC. Protein product: CASSPRDRSYEQYF.

The rearrangement joins TRBV4-1 to TRBJ1-4; 7 positions match TRBD1. Germline lookup yields CDR1 MGHRA and CDR2 YSYEKL. The trim removed 1 base at V and 7 bases at J, leaving 6 bases unmatched. The CDR3 is 15 residues long. In nucleotides, the CDR3 is TGCGCCAGCAGCCAAGCAGACAGGGAGGTTGAAAAACTGTTTTTT. It translates to CASSQADREVEKLFF.

V is TRBV6-5 and J is TRBJ1-2; D is undetermined. The V end lost 6 bases, the J end lost 5 bases, and 4 bases lay between the germline ends. The CDR3 loop spans 10 amino acids. The V gene's germline CDR1 is MNHEY and CDR2 SVGAGI. The DNA of the CDR3 is TGTGCCAGCAGCGGTTATGGCTACACCTTC. This translates into CASSGYGYTF.

The gene calls are TRBV2 and TRBJ1-1; 7 nucleotides agree with TRBD1. Per the germline V gene, CDR1 is SNHLY and CDR2 is FYNNEI. V lost 10 bases and J lost 0; bases outside the gene matches: 8. CDR3 length equals 14 residues. The CDR3 coding sequence is TGTGCCACCAGAGACAGGGCTATGAACACTGAAGCTTTCTTT. As protein: CATRDRAMNTEAFF.

The chain combines TRBV6-5 with TRBJ1-6; 7 bases align to TRBD1. The ends lost 7 bases at V and 7 bases at J; junction bases unmatched: 4. The CDR3 runs to 13 residues. Germline lookup yields CDR1 MNHEY and CDR2 SVGAGI. The CDR3 is CASITQGNSPLHF. CDR3 coding DNA: TGTGCCAGCATTACACAGGGGAATTCACCCCTCCACTTT.

The J gene is TRBJ2-3, the V gene TRBV9; 14 bases align to TRBD2. With V trimmed by 3 bases and J by 5 bases, 11 bases remained unmatched. In germline, CDR1 is SGDLS, CDR2 YYNGEE. CDR3 length: 18 residues. The CDR3 DNA sequence: TGTGCCAGCAGCGCCGCAGGACTAGCGGGGGGCCGAGGAGATACGCAGTATTTT. This encodes CASSAAGLAGGRGDTQYF. The complete variable domain, with remaining parts taken from reference TRBV9 and TRBJ2-3, reads DSGVTQTPKHLITATGQRVTLRCSPRSGDLSVYWYQQSLDQGLQFLIQYYNGEERAKGNILERFSAQQFPDLHSELNLSSLELGDSALYFCASSAAGLAGGRGDTQYFGPGTRLTVL.

V and J are TRBV4-1 and TRBJ1-2; TRBD1 matches at 10 bases. V dropped 1 base and J dropped 4; count of bases not matched to a gene: 6. CDR1 and CDR2 (germline): MGHRA, YSYEKL. The CDR3 length is 16 residues. This chain's CDR3 is CASSQGRDRGSYGYTF. The CDR3 nucleotides are TGCGCCAGCAGCCAAGGCCGGGACAGGGGAAGCTATGGCTACACCTTC.

The rearrangement links TRBV7-9 to TRBJ1-4; D remains unclear. The CDR3 covers 13 residues. V was pared by 1 base and J by 8 bases, with 8 bases between. Germline V gene lookup returns CDR1 SEHNR and CDR2 FQNEAQ (reference sequence). This CDR3 is CASSLGQAEKLFF. In DNA form, the CDR3 reads TGTGCCAGCAGCTTAGGGCAGGCCGAAAAACTGTTTTTT.

J is TRBJ2-7 and V is TRBV9; D unclear. Looked up from germline, CDR1 is SGDLS and CDR2 is YYNGEE. V was cut by 2 bases and J by 4 bases, with 13 bases left in between. The CDR3 consists of 14 residues. CDR3 sequence reads: CASSVRESVYEQYF. CDR3 in DNA: TGTGCCAGCAGCGTCAGAGAGAGCGTATACGAGCAGTACTTC.

V gene TRBV18 combines with J gene TRBJ2-3; unclear D gene. The germline V gene has CDR1 KGHSH and CDR2 LQKENI. V was cut by 3 bases and J by 0 bases, with 7 bases left in between. The CDR3 is 14 amino acids. The CDR3 bases are TGTGCCAGCTCACCGACTCAGAGCACAGATACGCAGTATTTT. Residues: CASSPTQSTDTQYF.

The CDR3 region has the DNA TGTGCCAGCAGATCCAATCAGTCACCCCTCCACTTT. This translates into CASRSNQSPLHF. This sequence joins TRBV28 and TRBJ1-6; D remains unclear. The CDR3 is made up of 12 amino acids. V was clipped by 6 bases and J by 10 bases, with 10 bases between them. Germline assignment: CDR1 MDHEN and CDR2 SYDVKM.

This clone was recorded only once. The V gene is TRBV6-5, the J gene TRBJ2-1, with no clear D. V lost 8 bases and J 4 bases, leaving 12 bases between the germline ends. In germline, CDR1 is MNHEY, CDR2 SVGAGI. The CDR3 has 13 amino acids. Here the CDR3 reads CASAGPPYNEQFF. DNA of the CDR3: TGTGCCAGCGCCGGTCCCCCATACAATGAGCAGTTCTTC.

Details on this clone: One end of the junction varies from germline; a read error may be responsible. The J gene is TRBJ2-7, the V gene TRBV3-1 (or the pseudogene TRBV3-2); 12 nucleotides align to TRBD2. The CDR3 is 18 residues long. From germline, CDR1 is LGHDT and CDR2 YNNKEL (reference sequence). CDR3 coding DNA: TGTGCCAGCAGTCAAGAGGGGTCTAGCGGGAGGGCCGGGGACGAGCAGTACTTC. Its protein product is CASSQEGSSGRAGDEQYF.